This T cell receptor (beta chain) emerged from a study of cytomegalovirus exposure and HLA in healthy donors. The method was immunoSEQ multiplex PCR; TCRdb's version includes in-frame clones alone and lacks a portion of them. Seen here are 80,000 to 100,000 clones, about 90% observed once, and the top ten hold approximately 5.8%. J gave up 2 bases and V 2 bases, and 11 bases lay outside the gene matches. Germline assignment: CDR1 LGHNA and CDR2 YSLEER. The CDR3 runs to 17 residues. General study results and limits: The dataset shows that most TCR sequences were rare, while some public TCRs occurred in many donors. Confirmation in vitro established that a few CMV-associated chains were specific for CMV antigens.

As to this clone: No antigen is known for it.

The sequence came from a man aged 18 to 30 in good health and CMV-seropositive. The sequencing sample was made of PBMCs. The gene calls are TRBV4-3 and TRBJ2-7, with 8 nucleotides matching TRBD1. CDR3 protein: CASSQMPPGTGTYEQYF. CDR3 nucleotides: TGCGCCAGCAGCCAAATGCCTCCCGGGACAGGAACCTACGAGCAGTACTTC.